The clone carrying this T cell receptor beta chain was counted between two and nine times. The data are from a study of glioma-infiltrating T cells after dendritic cell vaccination. The time point denotes: after dendritic cell vaccination, including at tumor progression/relapse. Measured with immunoSEQ multiplex PCR; TCRdb has only the in-frame clones, and not every one. The sample holds 50,000 to 75,000 clones, 85% to 90% seen once. Germline CDR1 is MNHEY and CDR2 is SVGAGI. V shed 4 bases, J shed 6 bases, and the junction held 4 bases outside the gene matches. This CDR3 has 14 amino acids. The TCR sequence derives from a human donor with glioblastoma. The rearrangement links TRBV6-5 to TRBJ2-2, with TRBD1 identical over 8 bases. Sequencing was performed on blood, taken after dendritic cell vaccination. In nucleotides, the CDR3 is TGTGCCAGCAGTTTATTCAGGGGGCCCGGGGAGCTGTTTTTT. It specifies CASSLFRGPGELFF.